This T cell receptor (beta chain) was documented in a study of blood T cells in healthy people across ages. Notes on the study in general: Across the age range, TCR beta diversity per million T cells fell in a roughly linear way.

The study isolated at least 7 million PBMCs from each sample. Notes on this clonotype: Its antigen is unidentified.

The CDR3 is 13 amino acids. From germline, CDR1 is DFQATT and CDR2 SNEGSKA (reference sequence). V lost 3 bases and J lost 3; bases outside the gene matches: 5. Through a sample-barcoded 5' primer and a J-beta primer mix, a second PCR was run for about 6 to 11 cycles. A template-switch adaptor with 12 random nucleotides tagged each cDNA molecule. Every sample gave at least 2.5 million paired-end reads containing CDR3. TCRdb called the 5' RACE reads again in MiXCR, with one record for every CDR3 protein. This table has about 1 million distinct CDR3 sequences, 40% to 45% appearing once. The rearrangement links TRBV20-1 to TRBJ2-7; 7 nucleotides agree with TRBD2. The sample taken for sequencing was blood. This receptor was taken from an older woman in good health. The CDR3 region has the DNA TGCAGTGCTAGGCGCGGGAGTTACTACGAGCAGTACTTC. Its protein is CSARRGSYYEQYF.